The sequence of this T cell receptor (beta chain) was determined in a study of human T cells and chemical hapten exposure. About the research overall: 2% DPC was applied to approximately 2 cm by approximately 2 cm of upper inner arm skin for sensitization. Readings were taken at 6 days from patch tests that had applied 0.01% DPC to the upper back.

Study findings and constraints: Significantly more large CDR3 similarity clusters arose among expanded TCRs than among controls.

A single record per CDR3 protein comes from TCRdb applying MiXCR to the RACE reads. Of around 380,000 distinct CDR3 sequences in the sample, approximately 5.1% were seen once. On this clonotype itself: Its antigen is unknown.

Trimming cost V 3 bases and J 8 bases, with 13 bases left between them. Germline CDR1 and CDR2: LGHDT and YNNKEL (reference sequence). The length of the CDR3 is 13 residues. Noted time point: patch test 1, 2 weeks after DPC sensitization. Treatment indicated: therapeutic diphenylcyclopropenone sensitization with weekly scalp DPC. The receptor comes from a woman between 50 and 59 years old with alopecia areata. Some clones in this sample may be carry-over from other donors' samples. Sequenced material: whole blood, taken in connection with sensitization to the hapten diphenylcyclopropenone (DPC). The genes are TRBV3-1 and TRBJ1-2, with D perhaps TRBD1 (5 bases). DNA for the CDR3: TGTGCCAGCAGCCAGCCAGGGATGAGCGGCTACACCTTC. It specifies CASSQPGMSGYTF.